One T cell receptor (beta chain) is described in this entry. The entry originates in a study of blood T cell repertoires in COVID-19. In the study overall: COVID-19 samples from acute and convalescent phases originated in the United States, Italy and Spain.

Per germline, CDR1 KGHSH and CDR2 LQKENI. V shed 5 bases and J 1 base; nucleotides not matched to a gene: 11. The CDR3 runs 16 residues. The table came from immunoSEQ multiplex PCR; TCRdb's copy has only in-frame clones and leaves some out. The repertoire has a few hundred thousand clones, around 82% of them found once; the top ten carry about 7.7%. The sequenced sample consisted of PBMCs or T cells enriched from blood (not recorded which). The receptor comes from a woman aged 40 to 50 with acute COVID-19. The genes are TRBV18 and TRBJ2-7, with 7 positions matching TRBD1. CDR3 sequence (DNA): TGTGCCAGCTCAGCCACGAGGGGGACAGTATCCTACGAGCAGTACTTC. This codes for CASSATRGTVSYEQYF.